The clone carrying this TCR beta chain was picked up a small number of times. Its antigen is still unknown. Method: immunoSEQ multiplex PCR; TCRdb's copy keeps in-frame clones and lacks some. The data show 150,000 to 180,000 clones, about 88% seen once. This sample is drawn from a study of T cell responses to AZD1222 COVID-19 vaccine. Study overall: Second-dose schedules of about 4 or about 12 weeks were combined. Study conclusions and caveats: The study sampled repertoires only after the peak T cell response. Donors skewed white British and female; clonal diversity was possibly underestimated.

The ends were cut back, 7 bases at V and 0 bases at J, with 10 bases in the middle. From germline, CDR1 is SNHLY and CDR2 FYNNEI. This CDR3 is 14 amino acids long. The chain links TRBV2 to TRBJ1-5; D may be TRBD1 (5 bases). The sequence was obtained from an adult in good health. The material sequenced was peripheral blood, taken on day 0 of AZD1222 vaccination. CDR3 region: CASKDSHSNQPQHF. CDR3 nucleotide sequence: TGTGCCAGCAAAGACAGTCATAGCAATCAGCCCCAGCATTTT. The variable domain in full, completed from reference TRBV2 and TRBJ1-5, reads EPEVTQTPSHQVTQMGQEVILRCVPISNHLYFYWYRQILGQKVEFLVSFYNNEISEKSEIFDDQFSVERPDGSNFTLKIRSTKLEDSAMYFCASKDSHSNQPQHFGDGTRLSIL.